This T cell receptor beta chain was identified in a study of blood T cell repertoires in COVID-19. Turning to the study itself: The United States, Italy and Spain provided the acute and convalescent COVID-19 samples. From T cells, B-cell-depleted T cells, or PBMCs came the material, which was cDNA or gDNA.

The CDR3 runs to 14 residues. Deletions cut 7 bases from V and 2 bases from J, with 14 bases between. Per germline, CDR1 SNHLY and CDR2 FYNNEI. Original processing notes: Counts of nucleated cells, estimated from reference gene primer amplification, were obtained. Using immunoSEQ multiplex PCR, the repertoire was profiled, and TCRdb retains in-frame clones only, with some absent. The D gene and trimming were derived from the DNA, and the V and J assignments and clone size from that table. The sample lists over 85,000 clones; about 91% were seen once. The receptor was isolated from a woman in her 70s with acute or convalescent COVID-19. The chain carries TRBV2 and TRBJ1-1; D is unresolved. The sequenced sample consisted of peripheral blood. The CDR3: CASIRYIENTEAFF. In nucleotides, the CDR3 is TGTGCCAGCATCAGGTACATCGAAAACACTGAAGCTTTCTTT.